Shown below are 5 T cell receptor beta chains from a single sample sequenced in a study of blood T cells in healthy people across ages. Together with a sample-barcoded 5' primer, a J-beta primer mix was included in a second PCR lasting 7 to 11 cycles. A single record per CDR3 protein comes from TCRdb applying MiXCR to the 5' RACE reads. The sample consists of more than 500,000 distinct CDR3 sequences, about 26% of them appearing once. The sample comprised blood. The receptor set was obtained from a woman between 65 and 79 years old in good health.

There are a few counts of this clonotype. The V gene is TRBV20-1, the J gene TRBJ2-7; D is unresolved. The ends were cut back, 0 bases at V and 3 bases at J, with 18 bases in the middle. CDR1 and CDR2 from the germline V gene are DFQATT and SNEGSKA (reference sequence). This CDR3 is built from 16 residues. The CDR3 is CSARDRMGVGYYEQYF. Here the CDR3 DNA reads TGCAGTGCTAGAGATCGAATGGGTGTGGGTTACTACGAGCAGTACTTC.

This rearrangement joins TRBV6-5 to TRBJ1-1; D is possibly TRBD1 (5 bases). This CDR3 contains 15 residues. Germline V gene sequence: CDR1 MNHEY, CDR2 SVGAGI. V lost 0 bases and J 0 bases, leaving 8 bases between the germline ends. In DNA form, the CDR3 reads TGTGCCAGCAGTTACTCGGGGGGGATGAACACTGAAGCTTTCTTT. It is translated as CASSYSGGMNTEAFF.

The chain carries TRBV7-2 and TRBJ1-4, with 7 bases identical to TRBD1. Per germline, CDR1 SGHTA and CDR2 FQGNSA. This CDR3 is built from 14 residues. Unmatched junction bases numbered 7, after V lost 5 bases and J lost 7 bases. The CDR3 nucleotides read TGTGCCAGCAGCCCTTCTTGGACAGGTGAAAAACTGTTTTTT. As protein: CASSPSWTGEKLFF.

V and J are TRBV3-1 and TRBJ2-5; D unclear. The J call may not be correct, given that the DNA end is closer to TRBJ2-7. The CDR3 loop spans 14 amino acids. Germline CDR1 and CDR2: LGHDT and YNNKEL (reference sequence). In DNA form, the CDR3 reads TGTGCCAGCAGCCAAGGAGCTGTTACCTACGAGCAGTACTTC. Protein sequence: CASSQGAVTYEQYF.

Only a few counts were recorded for this clonotype. J is TRBJ2-7 and V is TRBV11-3; no firm D call. CDR3 size: 13 residues. Germline V gene lookup returns CDR1 SGHNT and CDR2 YENEEA. Trimming took 5 bases from V and 6 from J, leaving 14 bases between them. CDR3 sequence (DNA): TGTGCCAGCAGCCAAGACGGACCCGGCGAGCAGTACTTC. Its translation is CASSQDGPGEQYF.